This entry lists 13 T cell receptor beta chains sequenced from one sample in a study of read filtering for tumor transcriptome and immune sequencing. This library used roughly 430 ng RNA and molecular barcoded adaptors spanning alpha/delta and beta/gamma chains. TCRdb itself ran the reads through MiXCR, one entry per CDR3 protein. The sample holds 100,000 to 150,000 distinct CDR3 sequences, 13% seen once. The sample comprised a population of CD138-negative cells sorted from bone marrow. These receptor sequences come from a donor at least 40 years old with multiple myeloma.

This clonotype was counted at least ten times. An end of the junction does not agree with germline; a read error may underlie this. This sequence joins TRBV20-1 and TRBJ2-7; D gene uncertain. CDR1 and CDR2 from the germline V gene are DFQATT and SNEGSKA (reference sequence). The CDR3 runs 15 residues. The CDR3 is CSASSPASSAYEQYF. CDR3 coding DNA: TGCAGCGCTAGTAGTCCCGCATCCTCGGCCTACGAGCAGTACTTC.

This clonotype was recorded a few times. This chain joins TRBV24-1 and TRBJ2-3; 9 bases align to TRBD1. The J segment lost 1 base and the V segment lost 0 bases, leaving 1 base of the junction unmatched. The CDR3 runs to 16 residues. The V gene's germline CDR1 is KGHDR and CDR2 SFDVKD. The CDR3 region is CATSDLGDRGTDTQYF. The DNA for the CDR3 is TGTGCCACCAGTGATTTGGGGGACAGGGGCACAGATACGCAGTATTTT.

This clonotype was observed a handful of times. The chain combines TRBV7-2 with TRBJ1-3, with TRBD1 matching over 7 bases. V shed 5 bases, J shed 4 bases, and the junction held 5 bases outside the gene matches. Germline CDR1 SGHTA, CDR2 FQGNSA. This CDR3 has 14 residues. The CDR3 DNA reads TGTGCCAGCAGCCAACAGGGGATAGGAAACACCATATATTTT. It translates to CASSQQGIGNTIYF. The variable domain in full, completed from reference TRBV7-2 and TRBJ1-3, reads GAGVSQSPSNKVTEKGKDVELRCDPISGHTALYWYRQSLGQGLEFLIYFQGNSAPDKSGLPSDRFSAERTGGSVSTLTIQRTQQEDSAVYLCASSQQGIGNTIYFGEGSWLTVV.

This clonotype was recorded many times. The chain combines TRBV7-8 with TRBJ2-3, with no clear D. V dropped 5 bases and J dropped 3 bases, with 18 bases sitting between them. Germline CDR1 SGHVS, CDR2 FQNEAQ. The CDR3 length is 16 residues. The chain's CDR3 is CASSQLDIGFTDTQYF. The CDR3 nucleotides are TGTGCCAGCAGCCAACTCGACATCGGCTTTACAGATACGCAGTATTTT.

This clonotype was picked up many times. The genes are TRBV12-3 or TRBV12-4 and TRBJ1-1, with TRBD1 matching over 7 bases. This CDR3 comprises 13 residues. The V segment lost 5 bases and the J segment 3 bases; nucleotides outside the gene matches: 3. CDR3 DNA: TGTGCCAGCAGTCCCGGACAGGACACTGAAGCTTTCTTT. Its translation: CASSPGQDTEAFF.

This clonotype was found many times. V gene TRBV20-1 combines with J gene TRBJ1-1; D remains unclear. V was shortened by 5 bases and J by 1 base, with 11 bases between the two germline ends. The CDR3 loop spans 13 amino acids. The germline CDR1 and CDR2 sequences are DFQATT and SNEGSKA (reference sequence). CDR3 loop: CSASDRPNTEAFF. The CDR3 bases are TGCAGTGCTTCCGACCGTCCGAACACTGAAGCTTTCTTT.

This clonotype has a count of ten or more. This chain connects TRBV7-2 to TRBJ2-7; tentatively, D is TRBD2 (5 bases). Trimming left V 3 bases short and J 0 bases short, with 12 bases between. This CDR3 region has 15 residues. Germline V gene sequence: CDR1 SGHTA, CDR2 FQGNSA. This chain's CDR3 is CASSFGGTSSYEQYF. CDR3 DNA: TGTGCCAGCAGCTTCGGAGGTACTAGCTCCTACGAGCAGTACTTC.

This clonotype has a handful of counts. A much larger clone lies one base from this, so it may be a read error. The rearrangement links TRBV12-3 or TRBV12-4 to TRBJ2-1, with 7 bases lining up with TRBD2. CDR3 size: 17 residues. V shed 5 bases and J 0 bases; nucleotides not matched to a gene: 10. CDR3 region: CASSGGVRPFSYNEQFF. DNA for the CDR3: TGTGCCAGCAGTGGGGGGGTCCGACCCTTCTCCTACAATGAGCAGTTCTTC.

Worth noting for this clonotype: A single base separates this from a much larger clone, so it may be a read error. The J gene is TRBJ2-1, the V gene TRBV2; D might be TRBD1 (6 bases). The length of the CDR3 is 12 residues. Germline-derived CDR1 and CDR2 are SNHLY and FYNNEI. The CDR3 is CASNREYKEQFF. Here the CDR3 DNA reads TGTGCCAGCAACAGGGAGTACAAGGAGCAGTTCTTC. Full variable domain (remainder filled in from reference TRBV2 and TRBJ2-1): EPEVTQTPSHQVTQMGQEVILRCVPISNHLYFYWYRQILGQKVEFLVSFYNNEISEKSEIFDDQFSVERPDGSNFTLKIRSTKLEDSAMYFCASNREYKEQFFGPGTRLTVL.

Worth noting for this clonotype: It may be a read error: a sequence one base away is much more abundant. The chain employs TRBV3-1 and TRBJ2-1, with 10 bases matching TRBD2. The CDR3 is 13 residues long. CDR1 and CDR2 (germline): LGHDT, YNNKEL (reference sequence). The CDR3 DNA follows: TGTGCCAGCAGACTAGCGGGATACAATGAGCAGTCCTTC. It is translated as CASRLAGYNEQSF.

There are a few counts of this clonotype. Since a much larger clone is just one base distant, this may be a read error. The chain joins TRBV18 to TRBJ2-5, with 8 bases fitting TRBD2. The CDR3 loop spans 16 amino acids. CDR1 is KGHSH and CDR2 is LQKENI in the germline V gene. The CDR3 loop is CAGSPRAGVVQETQYF. As DNA, the CDR3 is TGTGCCGGCTCACCAAGAGCGGGAGTTGTCCAAGAGACCCAGTACTTC.

Regarding this clonotype: Just one base apart from a much larger clone, this may be a read error. V gene TRBV12-3 or TRBV12-4 combines with J gene TRBJ1-6; 7 nucleotides match TRBD1. The CDR3 sequence is 15 residues long. CDR3 amino acids: CASSLQGGDNPPLHF. Written as DNA, the CDR3 is TGTGCCAGCAGTTTACAGGGGGGAGATAATCCACCCCTCCATTTT.

This clonotype was seen repeatedly, ten times or more. This chain joins TRBV7-9 and TRBJ2-1, with D possibly being TRBD1 (6 bases). CDR1 is SEHNR and CDR2 is FQNEAQ in the germline V gene (reference sequence). The CDR3 extends over 14 amino acids. The V end lost 4 bases, the J end lost 1 base, and 8 bases lay between the germline ends. CDR3 region: CASSSGQSYNEQFF. The CDR3 coding sequence is TGTGCCAGCAGCTCCGGACAGTCCTACAATGAGCAGTTCTTC. The whole variable domain, filled in from reference TRBV7-9 and TRBJ2-1, reads DTGVSQNPRHKITKRGQNVTFRCDPISEHNRLYWYRQTLGQGPEFLTYFQNEAQLEKSRLLSDRFSAERPKGSFSTLEIQRTEQGDSAMYLCASSSGQSYNEQFFGPGTRLTVL.